Given below is one T cell receptor beta chain in context. With random hexamers, reverse transcription was performed on roughly 0.45 to 1 ug of RNA. Using its own MiXCR run on the immunoSEQ multiplex PCR reads, TCRdb lists one record per CDR3 protein. The sample has approximately 150,000 distinct CDR3 sequences, roughly 94% seen once; the top ten hold less than 0.095%. This specimen comes from a study of CD8 T cells in Susac syndrome. Germline loops: CDR1 DFQATT, CDR2 SNEGSKA (reference sequence). V was clipped by 3 bases and J by 1 base, with 16 bases between them. The CDR3 is made up of 15 amino acids.

The sequence came from a human donor in good health. Input material: CD4+ T cells from PBMCs. V usage is TRBV20-1 and J usage is TRBJ2-7; no reliable D call. In nucleotides, the CDR3 is TGCAGTGCTAGGGGGTCGGCGGTGCGTTCCTACGAGCAGTACTTC. The encoded protein is CSARGSAVRSYEQYF.